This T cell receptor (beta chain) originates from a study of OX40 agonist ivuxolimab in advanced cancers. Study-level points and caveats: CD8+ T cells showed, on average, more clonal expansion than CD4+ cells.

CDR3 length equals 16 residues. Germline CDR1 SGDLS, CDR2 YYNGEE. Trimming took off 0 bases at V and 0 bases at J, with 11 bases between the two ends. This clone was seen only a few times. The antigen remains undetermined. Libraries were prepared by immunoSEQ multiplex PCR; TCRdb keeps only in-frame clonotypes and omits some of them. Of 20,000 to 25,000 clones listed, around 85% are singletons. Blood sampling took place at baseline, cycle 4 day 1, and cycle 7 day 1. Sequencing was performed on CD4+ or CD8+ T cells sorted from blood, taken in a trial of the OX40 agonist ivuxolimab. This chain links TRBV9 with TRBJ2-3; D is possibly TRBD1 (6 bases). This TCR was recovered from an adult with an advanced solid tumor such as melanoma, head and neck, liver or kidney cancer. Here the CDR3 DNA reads TGTGCCAGCAGCGTAGAAGGGGGTGTGAGCACAGATACGCAGTATTTT. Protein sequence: CASSVEGGVSTDTQYF. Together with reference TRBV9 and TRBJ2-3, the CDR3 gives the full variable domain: DSGVTQTPKHLITATGQRVTLRCSPRSGDLSVYWYQQSLDQGLQFLIQYYNGEERAKGNILERFSAQQFPDLHSELNLSSLELGDSALYFCASSVEGGVSTDTQYFGPGTRLTVL.